Listed here are 14 T cell receptor beta chains from one sample, sequenced in a study of blood T cell repertoires in COVID-19. The data were produced by immunoSEQ multiplex PCR, yet TCRdb's version contains in-frame clones alone and is incomplete. Of 100,000 to 150,000 clones listed, less than 90% are singletons. The sequencing input was peripheral blood. The source is a man at least 80 years old with active or convalescent COVID-19.

The chain links TRBV5-4 to TRBJ2-7; unclear D gene. There are 12 residues in the CDR3. V dropped 0 bases and J dropped 3 bases, with 4 bases sitting between them. Per germline, CDR1 SGHNT and CDR2 YYREEE (reference sequence). DNA of the CDR3: TGTGCCAGCAGCTTGGACGGCTACGAGCAGTACTTC. It specifies CASSLDGYEQYF.

The chain couples TRBV19 to TRBJ2-7; 9 nucleotides align to TRBD1. Germline values: CDR1 LNHDA, CDR2 SQIVND (reference sequence). CDR3 size: 14 residues. V was clipped by 7 bases and J by 3 bases; unmatched bases: 7. DNA for the CDR3: TGTGCCAGTAAGGGGACAGGGCCGCGCTACGAGCAGTACTTC. This codes for CASKGTGPRYEQYF.

The gene calls are TRBV7-2 and TRBJ2-3; 7 bases align to TRBD2. The CDR3 loop spans 15 amino acids. With 1 base clipped from V and 6 bases from J, the junction kept 7 bases outside the gene matches. From germline, CDR1 is SGHTA and CDR2 FQGNSA. The CDR3 spells CASSLVLGGRDTQYF. CDR3 sequence (DNA): TGTGCCAGCAGCTTAGTTTTGGGAGGGAGGGATACGCAGTATTTT.

The chain is built from TRBV29-1 and TRBJ2-2; D is perhaps TRBD2 (6 bases). V dropped 2 bases and J dropped 6 bases, with 10 bases sitting between them. The CDR3 consists of 13 residues. Per germline, CDR1 SQVTM and CDR2 ANQGSEA. Written as DNA, the CDR3 is TGCAGCGTTGAAACTAGCTTTTCCGGGGAGCTGTTTTTT. Translated: CSVETSFSGELFF.

This clone was seen once. The chain uses TRBV5-1 and TRBJ2-7, with 10 bases matching TRBD1. This CDR3 has 14 amino acids. Germline assignment: CDR1 SGHRS and CDR2 YFSETQ. J gave up 4 bases and V 4 bases, and 5 bases lay outside the gene matches. The CDR3 DNA follows: TGCGCCAGCAGCCCGGGACAGGGGTCATACGAGCAGTACTTC. Residues: CASSPGQGSYEQYF.

The DNA for the CDR3 is TGTGCCAGCAGTCGACAGGGGGCGAACTATGGCTACACCTTC. Amino acids: CASSRQGANYGYTF. The chain has TRBV28 and TRBJ1-2; 10 bases align to TRBD1. Germline CDR1 is MDHEN and CDR2 is SYDVKM. V was clipped by 5 bases and J by 2 bases; unmatched bases: 2. The CDR3 spans 14 residues.

The CDR3 sequence is CASSVGGGNTEAFF. The CDR3 DNA reads TGTGCCAGCAGTGTCGGCGGGGGGAACACTGAAGCTTTCTTT. This rearrangement joins TRBV25-1 to TRBJ1-1, with a weak D call TRBD1 (5 bases). V was cut by 4 bases and J by 1 base, with 10 bases left in between. The V gene's germline CDR1 is MGHDK and CDR2 SYGVNS. The CDR3 loop spans 14 amino acids.

V and J are TRBV9 and TRBJ2-6; tentatively, D is TRBD1 (6 bases). The CDR3 is made up of 15 amino acids. Trimming took off 1 base at V and 4 bases at J, with 9 bases between the two ends. Per the germline V gene, CDR1 is SGDLS and CDR2 is YYNGEE. CDR3 region: CASSVTGTGANVLTF. As DNA, the CDR3 is TGTGCCAGCAGCGTAACAGGGACCGGGGCCAACGTCCTGACTTTC.

The genes are TRBV27 and TRBJ2-1; 7 bases map to TRBD2. This CDR3 region has 16 residues. V lost 2 bases to trimming and J lost 8 bases; unmatched junction nucleotides: 12. Germline V gene data show CDR1 as MNHEY and CDR2 as SMNVEV (reference sequence). The CDR3 DNA sequence: TGTGCCAGCAGTTTAAGGGGCGGGGGTCTAGTATATGAGCAGTTCTTC. As protein: CASSLRGGGLVYEQFF.

This chain connects TRBV27 to TRBJ1-1; 8 bases fit TRBD1. The length of the CDR3 is 16 residues. Trimming took 5 bases from V and 5 from J; bases not matched to a gene: 13. From germline, CDR1 is MNHEY and CDR2 SMNVEV (reference sequence). The CDR3 DNA reads TGTGCCAGCAGTACTTCCCTTACAGGGGGAGGAACTGAAGCTTTCTTT. Translation: CASSTSLTGGGTEAFF.

This clone appeared a single time. The chain carries TRBV13 and TRBJ2-3; D is uncertain. The CDR3 is 11 residues long. Germline V gene data show CDR1 as PRHDT and CDR2 as FYEKMQ (reference sequence). Trimming stripped 4 bases from V and 6 bases from J, with 5 bases between. In DNA, the CDR3 is TGTGCCAGCAGCTCACTGGATACGCAGTATTTT. As protein: CASSSLDTQYF.

The chain employs TRBV19 and TRBJ2-2, with 8 positions matching TRBD1. Germline V gives CDR1 LNHDA, CDR2 SQIVND (reference sequence). The trim removed 3 bases at V and 6 bases at J, leaving 3 bases unmatched. The CDR3 spans 14 residues. CDR3 DNA sequence: TGTGCCAGTAGTATGTTCAGGGGGCCCGGGGAGCTGTTTTTT. The encoded protein is CASSMFRGPGELFF.

CDR3 sequence (DNA): TGTGCCAGCAGCTTAGTAAACACTGAAGCTTTCTTT. Amino acid sequence: CASSLVNTEAFF. This chain uses TRBV7-9 with TRBJ1-1; D remains unclear. V lost 1 base and J lost 2, with 2 bases in between. CDR3 length equals 12 residues. CDR1 SEHNR and CDR2 FQNEAQ come from the germline V gene (reference sequence).

This clone was seen just once. The chain uses TRBV7-2 and TRBJ2-3; D may be TRBD1 (5 bases). V was trimmed by 4 bases and J by 4 bases, leaving 9 bases between them. In germline, CDR1 is SGHTA, CDR2 FQGNSA. This CDR3 comprises 13 residues. CDR3 loop: CASSSQGSDTQYF. The CDR3 DNA reads TGTGCCAGCAGCTCGCAGGGATCAGATACGCAGTATTTT.